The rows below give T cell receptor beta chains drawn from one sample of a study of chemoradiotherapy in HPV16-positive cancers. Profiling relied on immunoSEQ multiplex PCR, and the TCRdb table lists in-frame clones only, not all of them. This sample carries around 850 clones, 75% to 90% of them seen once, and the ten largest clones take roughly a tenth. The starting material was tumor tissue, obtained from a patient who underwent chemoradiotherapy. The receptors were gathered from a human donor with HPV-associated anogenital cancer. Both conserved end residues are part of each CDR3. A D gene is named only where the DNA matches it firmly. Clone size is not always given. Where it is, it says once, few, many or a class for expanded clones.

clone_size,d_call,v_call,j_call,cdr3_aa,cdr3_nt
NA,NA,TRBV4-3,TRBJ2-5,CASSPSSGGFAGAQYF,TGCGCCAGCAGCCCTTCCTCCGGGGGATTCGCAGGGGCCCAGTACTTC
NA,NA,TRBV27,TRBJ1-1,CASSSGATNTEAFF,TGTGCCAGCAGTTCGGGAGCCACTAACACTGAAGCTTTCTTT
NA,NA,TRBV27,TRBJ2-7,CASSPTVAAQQYF,TGTGCCAGCAGCCCCACTGTGGCGGCCCAGCAGTACTTC
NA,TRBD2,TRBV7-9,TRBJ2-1,CASELAGTSYNEQFF,TGTGCCAGCGAACTAGCGGGGACCTCCTACAATGAGCAGTTCTTC
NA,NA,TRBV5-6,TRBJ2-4,CASTDVDRDKNIQYF,TGTGCCAGCACCGACGTCGACCGGGACAAAAACATTCAGTACTTC
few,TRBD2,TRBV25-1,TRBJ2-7,CASISSGSYEQYF,TGTGCCAGCATCAGTAGCGGGTCCTACGAGCAGTACTTC
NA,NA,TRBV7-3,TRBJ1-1,CASSLSPQENTEAFF,TGTGCCAGCAGCCTCTCCCCACAGGAGAACACTGAAGCTTTCTTT
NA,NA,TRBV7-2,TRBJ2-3,CASSPRGRDTQYF,TGTGCCAGCAGCCCTAGAGGACGAGATACGCAGTATTTT
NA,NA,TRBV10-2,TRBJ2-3,CASRGGDTQYF,TGCGCCAGCAGAGGGGGAGATACGCAGTATTTT
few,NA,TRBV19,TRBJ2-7,CASSIGPGEVYEQYF,TGTGCCAGTAGTATCGGCCCGGGAGAGGTCTACGAGCAGTACTTC
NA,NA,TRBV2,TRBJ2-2,CASTSLATNTGELFF,TGTGCCAGCACTTCCCTAGCTACGAACACCGGGGAGCTGTTTTTT
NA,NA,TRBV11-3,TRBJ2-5,CASSLDPPGTQYF,TGTGCCAGCAGCTTAGATCCCCCCGGGACCCAGTACTTC
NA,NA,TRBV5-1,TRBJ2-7,CASSRISPSGSSYEQYF,TGCGCCAGCAGTAGGATCAGTCCATCGGGGAGCTCCTACGAGCAGTACTTC
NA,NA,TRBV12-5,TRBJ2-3,CASGFGAGRDTQYF,TGTGCTAGTGGTTTCGGGGCAGGGAGAGATACGCAGTATTTT
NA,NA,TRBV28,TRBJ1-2,CASTGGVQQYGYTF,TGTGCCAGCACGGGAGGGGTACAGCAGTATGGCTACACCTTC
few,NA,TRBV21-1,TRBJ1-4,CASTPSFGVEEKLFF,TGTGCCAGCACCCCGAGTTTCGGGGTTGAAGAAAAACTGTTTTTT
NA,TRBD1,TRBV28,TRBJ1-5,CASSRDRDNQPQHF,TGTGCCAGCAGCCGGGACAGGGATAATCAGCCCCAGCATTTT
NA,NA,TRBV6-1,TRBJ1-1,CASTAAGRGNTEAFF,TGTGCCAGCACCGCCGCAGGGCGGGGGAACACTGAAGCTTTCTTT
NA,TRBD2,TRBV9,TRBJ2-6,CASSSGGAGQLSGANVLTF,TGTGCCAGCAGCTCCGGGGGGGCAGGGCAACTTTCTGGGGCCAACGTCCTGACTTTC
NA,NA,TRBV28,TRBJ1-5,CASRRDGKSQPQHF,TGTGCCAGCAGGCGGGACGGAAAAAGTCAGCCCCAGCATTTT
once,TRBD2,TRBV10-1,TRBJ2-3,CASSGAGGPFATDTQYF,TGCGCCAGCAGTGGAGCGGGGGGGCCTTTTGCCACAGATACGCAGTATTTT
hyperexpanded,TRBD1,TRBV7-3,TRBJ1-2,CASSLRGQGDVNTF,TGTGCCAGCAGCTTGAGGGGACAGGGGGATGTAAACACCTTC
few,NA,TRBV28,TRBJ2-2,CASRGSASNTGELFF,TGTGCCAGCAGGGGATCCGCATCGAACACCGGGGAGCTGTTTTTT
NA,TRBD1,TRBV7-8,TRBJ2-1,CASSLTGSSYNEQFF,TGTGCCAGCAGCTTGACAGGGAGCTCCTACAATGAGCAGTTCTTC
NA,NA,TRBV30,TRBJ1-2,CAWSRQEGGYTF,TGTGCCTGGAGCAGACAGGAGGGGGGCTACACCTTC
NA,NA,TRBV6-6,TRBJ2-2,CASSYRLDTGELFF,TGTGCCAGCAGTTACAGACTTGACACCGGGGAGCTGTTTTTT
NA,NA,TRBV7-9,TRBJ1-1,CASSLEGGNTEAFF,TGTGCCAGCAGCTTAGAGGGAGGGAACACTGAAGCTTTCTTT
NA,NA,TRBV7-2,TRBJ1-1,CASSLFTGNTEAFF,TGTGCCAGCAGTCTTTTTACAGGGAACACTGAAGCTTTCTTT
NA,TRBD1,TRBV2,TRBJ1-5,CASSRDRDNQPQHF,TGTGCCAGCAGTCGCGACAGGGACAATCAGCCCCAGCATTTT
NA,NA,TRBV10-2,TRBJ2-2,CASTTALPGTGELFF,TGCGCCAGCACCACGGCCCTTCCCGGCACCGGGGAGCTGTTTTTT
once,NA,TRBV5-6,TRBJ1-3,CASSPWILGNTIYF,TGTGCCAGCAGCCCTTGGATTCTCGGAAACACCATATATTTT
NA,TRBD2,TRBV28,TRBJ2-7,CASSFSGGSSYEQYF,TGTGCCAGCAGTTTCTCGGGAGGTAGCTCCTACGAGCAGTACTTC
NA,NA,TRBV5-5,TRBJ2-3,CASSLAWGETDTQYF,TGTGCCAGCAGCTTGGCCTGGGGGGAAACAGATACGCAGTATTTT
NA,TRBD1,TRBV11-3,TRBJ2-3,CASSLTLLTGWEPDTQYF,TGTGCCAGCAGCCTAACCCTCCTGACAGGGTGGGAACCAGATACGCAGTATTTT
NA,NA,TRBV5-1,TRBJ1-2,CASSLRAQGDGYTF,TGCGCCAGCAGTCTAAGGGCCCAAGGGGATGGCTACACCTTC
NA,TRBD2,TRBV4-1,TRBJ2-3,CASSQDQERELNTDTQYF,TGCGCCAGCAGCCAAGACCAAGAGCGGGAGCTGAACACAGATACGCAGTATTTT
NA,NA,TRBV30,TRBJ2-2,CAFQTQGIGELFF,TGTGCCTTCCAAACCCAAGGTATCGGGGAGCTGTTTTTT
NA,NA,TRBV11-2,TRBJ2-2,CASSQQGGELFF,TGTGCCAGCAGCCAACAGGGCGGGGAGCTGTTTTTT
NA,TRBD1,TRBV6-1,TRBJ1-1,CASIRGTGVPTEAFF,TGTGCCAGCATTAGAGGGACAGGGGTTCCCACTGAAGCTTTCTTT
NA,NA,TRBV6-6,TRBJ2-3,CATQGLGSISDTQYF,TGTGCCACCCAGGGGCTCGGGAGTATCTCAGATACGCAGTATTTT
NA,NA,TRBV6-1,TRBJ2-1,CASSYNGGEQFF,TGTGCCAGCAGTTATAATGGAGGTGAGCAGTTCTTC
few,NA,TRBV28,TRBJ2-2,CASSLTHTGELFF,TGTGCCAGCAGTTTAACGCACACCGGGGAGCTGTTTTTT
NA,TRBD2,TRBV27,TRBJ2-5,CASSTAGQETQYF,TGTGCCAGCAGTACAGCGGGGCAAGAGACCCAGTACTTC
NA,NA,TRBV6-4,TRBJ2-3,CASSVLRGDTQYF,TGTGCCAGCAGTGTTCTACGGGGAGATACGCAGTATTTT
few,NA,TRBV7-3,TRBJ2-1,CASSLMLHNEQFF,TGTGCCAGCAGCTTAATGTTGCACAATGAGCAGTTCTTC
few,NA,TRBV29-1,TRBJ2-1,CSVEDTGSSYNEQFF,TGCAGCGTTGAAGATACCGGGAGCTCCTACAATGAGCAGTTCTTC
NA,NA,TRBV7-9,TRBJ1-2,CASSPSNYGYTF,TGTGCCAGCAGCCCGTCTAACTATGGCTACACCTTC
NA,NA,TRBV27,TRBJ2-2,CASSLSPITGELFF,TGTGCCAGCAGTTTATCTCCTATCACCGGGGAGCTGTTTTTT
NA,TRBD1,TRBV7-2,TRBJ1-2,CASSLAGGYVYYGYTF,TGTGCCAGCAGCTTAGCAGGGGGCTATGTATATTATGGCTACACCTTC
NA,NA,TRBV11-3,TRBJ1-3,CASSPSPFAYSGNTIYF,TGTGCCAGCAGCCCCTCCCCATTCGCCTACTCTGGAAACACCATATATTTT
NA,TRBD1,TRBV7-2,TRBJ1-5,CASSLQGGSNQPQHF,TGTGCCAGCAGCTTACAGGGGGGTAGCAATCAGCCCCAGCATTTT
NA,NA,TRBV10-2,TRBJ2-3,CASSESTTRASSTDTQYF,TGCGCCAGCAGTGAGTCCACGACTCGGGCGTCTAGCACAGATACGCAGTATTTT
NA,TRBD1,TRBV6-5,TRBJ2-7,CASLQSDREPYEQYF,TGTGCCAGCCTGCAGAGCGACAGGGAACCCTACGAGCAGTACTTC
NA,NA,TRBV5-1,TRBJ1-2,CASSLFGPPATYGYTF,TGCGCCAGCAGTTTATTCGGTCCCCCTGCAACCTATGGCTACACCTTC
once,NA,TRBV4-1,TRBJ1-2,CASSPGQGNYGYTF,TGCGCCAGCAGCCCCGGGCAGGGTAACTATGGCTACACCTTC
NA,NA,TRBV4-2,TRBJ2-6,CASSQPTISGANVLTF,TGTGCCAGCAGCCAGCCCACAATCTCTGGGGCCAACGTCCTGACTTTC
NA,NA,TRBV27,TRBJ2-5,CATEQPLLQETQYF,TGTGCCACCGAGCAGCCATTACTCCAAGAGACCCAGTACTTC
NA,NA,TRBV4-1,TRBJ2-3,CASSQDERGSGTDTQYF,TGCGCCAGCAGCCAAGATGAGAGGGGTTCGGGCACAGATACGCAGTATTTT